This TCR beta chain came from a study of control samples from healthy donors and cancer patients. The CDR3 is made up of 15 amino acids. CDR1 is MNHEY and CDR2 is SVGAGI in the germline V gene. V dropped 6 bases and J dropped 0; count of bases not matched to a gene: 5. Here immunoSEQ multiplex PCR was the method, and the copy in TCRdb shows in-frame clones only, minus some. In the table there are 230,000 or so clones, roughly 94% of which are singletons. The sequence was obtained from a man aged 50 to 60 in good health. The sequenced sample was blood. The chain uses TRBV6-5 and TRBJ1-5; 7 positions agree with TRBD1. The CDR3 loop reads CASRLTGNSNQPQHF. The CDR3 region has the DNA TGTGCCAGCAGATTGACAGGGAATAGCAATCAGCCCCAGCATTTT.